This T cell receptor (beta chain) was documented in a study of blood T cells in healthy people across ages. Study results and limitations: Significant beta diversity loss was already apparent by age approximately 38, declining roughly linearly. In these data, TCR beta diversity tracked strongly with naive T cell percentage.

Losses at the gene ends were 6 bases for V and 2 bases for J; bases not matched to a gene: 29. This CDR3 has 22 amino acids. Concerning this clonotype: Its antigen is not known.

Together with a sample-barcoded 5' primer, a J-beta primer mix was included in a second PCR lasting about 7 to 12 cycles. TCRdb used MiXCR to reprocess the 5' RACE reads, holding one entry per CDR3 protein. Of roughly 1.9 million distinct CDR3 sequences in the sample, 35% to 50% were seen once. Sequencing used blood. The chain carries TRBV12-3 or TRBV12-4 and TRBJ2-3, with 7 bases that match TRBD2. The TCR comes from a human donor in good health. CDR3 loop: CASRTLEPGTTSPKSLTDTQYF. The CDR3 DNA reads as TGTGCCAGCAGAACCCTCGAACCCGGGACTACAAGTCCCAAGTCCCTCACAGATACGCAGTATTTT.